This T cell receptor (beta chain) stems from a study of blood T cell repertoires in COVID-19. Study summary: Samples taken during acute and convalescent COVID-19 were collected in the United States, Italy and Spain. From T cells, B-cell-depleted T cells, or PBMCs came the material, which was cDNA or gDNA.

This CDR3 region has 14 residues. V lost 5 bases and J lost 5, with 15 bases in between. Germline assignment: CDR1 LNHDA and CDR2 SQIVND (reference sequence). Original data processing: By means of reference gene primer amplification, nucleated cell counts were estimated. TCRdb keeps only in-frame clones here, not all; method: immunoSEQ multiplex PCR. The V and J calls and clone size are taken from that table; D and trimming were inferred from the DNA. The sample includes about 180,000 clones, about 91% of them seen just once. Sequenced sample: peripheral blood. The chain employs TRBV19 and TRBJ1-1, with D unclear. This receptor was obtained from a woman aged 25 to 45 with acute or convalescent COVID-19. CDR3 bases: TGTGCCAGTAGTCTCTACCTCGGGGATACTGAAGCTTTCTTT. It yields the protein CASSLYLGDTEAFF. Full variable domain (remainder filled in from reference TRBV19 and TRBJ1-1): DGGITQSPKYLFRKEGQNVTLSCEQNLNHDAMYWYRQDPGQGLRLIYYSQIVNDFQKGDIAEGYSVSREKKESFPLTVTSAQKNPTAFYLCASSLYLGDTEAFFGQGTRLTVV.